This entry describes one T cell receptor (beta chain). No antigen is known for it. Germline assignment: CDR1 SNHLY and CDR2 FYNNEI. The length of the CDR3 is 15 residues. V was shortened by 6 bases and J by 1 base, with 15 bases between the two germline ends. This entry belongs to a study of T cells in Graves' hyperthyroidism and ophthalmopathy. Study-level findings and limits: Blood held most thyroid clonotypes expanded above 0.001 frequency. Ophthalmopathy stood apart from stable hyperthyroidism in a 13 V-J model.

It was RNA transcripts that yielded the amplified TCR beta CDR3 regions. A set of HTBI primers served as the primers for a first-round RT-PCR of the TCR CDR3. Using its own MiXCR run on the multiplex PCR reads, TCRdb lists one record per CDR3 protein. The data show around 110,000 distinct CDR3 sequences, more than 15% seen once. Stable disease denoted Graves' hyperthyroidism without ophthalmopathy progression within 18 months. Hyperthyroidism, newly diagnosed and lasting under 2 months, affected patients aged 18 to 65. The specimen was blood. The chain joins TRBV2 to TRBJ1-1; TRBD1 might be the D (5 bases). The source is a woman between 50 and 59 years old with Graves' hyperthyroidism. The CDR3 nucleotides read TGTGCCAGCAGCGTCGGATGGGGCGAGAACACTGAAGCTTTCTTT. This gives the protein CASSVGWGENTEAFF.